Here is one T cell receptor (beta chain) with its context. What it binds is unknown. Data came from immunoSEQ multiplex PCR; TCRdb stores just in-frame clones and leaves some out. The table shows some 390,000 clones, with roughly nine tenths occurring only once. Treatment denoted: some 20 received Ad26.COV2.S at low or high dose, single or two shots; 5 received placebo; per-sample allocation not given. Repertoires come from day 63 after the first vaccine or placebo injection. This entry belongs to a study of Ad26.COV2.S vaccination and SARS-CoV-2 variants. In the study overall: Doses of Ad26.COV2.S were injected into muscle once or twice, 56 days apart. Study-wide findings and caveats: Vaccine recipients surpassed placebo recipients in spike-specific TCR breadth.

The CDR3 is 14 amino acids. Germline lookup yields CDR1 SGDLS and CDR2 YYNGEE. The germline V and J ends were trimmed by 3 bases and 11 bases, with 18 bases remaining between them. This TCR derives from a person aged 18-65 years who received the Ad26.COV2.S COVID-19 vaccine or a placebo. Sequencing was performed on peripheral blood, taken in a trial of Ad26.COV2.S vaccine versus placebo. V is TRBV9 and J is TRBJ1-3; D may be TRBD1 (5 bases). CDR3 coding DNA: TGTGCCAGCAGCGCCCGGGACGCGGGATACGCCATATATTTT. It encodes CASSARDAGYAIYF.